The 15 T cell receptor beta chains below all came from one sample that was sequenced in a study of T cells in Graves' hyperthyroidism and ophthalmopathy. TCR beta CDR3 region amplification was performed from RNA transcripts. First-round RT-PCR targeting the TCR CDR3 was performed with the HTBI primer set. From the multiplex PCR reads, TCRdb called clonotypes with MiXCR, one entry per CDR3 protein. The data contain approximately 600,000 distinct CDR3 sequences, over 11% of them singletons. Sequenced input: blood. Source of these receptors: a woman in her thirties with Graves' hyperthyroidism that later progressed to Graves' ophthalmopathy.

This clonotype came up many times. The V call is TRBV5-1, the J call TRBJ1-6; 8 bases are a match to TRBD1. V lost 2 bases and J lost 9; bases outside the gene matches: 4. This CDR3 is built from 14 residues. CDR1 and CDR2 from the germline V gene are SGHRS and YFSETQ. CDR3 in DNA: TGCGCCAGCAGCTTCGGACAGGGCGGTTCACCCCTCCACTTT. It encodes CASSFGQGGSPLHF.

The table lists this clonotype with many counts. This chain uses TRBV12-3 or TRBV12-4 with TRBJ2-4; 10 bases are a match to TRBD2. This CDR3 is 14 amino acids long. The ends lost 5 bases at V and 12 bases at J; junction bases unmatched: 10. The CDR3 DNA reads TGTGCCAGCAGTCCCGCCGGACTAGCGGATACTCAGTACTTC. Translation gives CASSPAGLADTQYF.

This clonotype was seen a handful of times. The CDR3 bases are TGTGCCAGCAGCCTTCCCGGGTCCCTCCACTTT. It codes for CASSLPGSLHF. This chain joins TRBV7-3 and TRBJ1-6; D uncertain. The CDR3 runs 11 residues. With 5 bases removed from V and 14 bases from J, the gap between germline ends came to 10 bases. Germline CDR1 is SGHTA and CDR2 is FQGTGA.

This chain uses TRBV6-5 with TRBJ1-1, with 9 nucleotides matching TRBD1. The germline gives CDR1 MNHEY, CDR2 SVGAGI. The CDR3 has 16 residues. Trimming removed 7 bases from V and 1 base from J; junction bases left unmatched: 10. CDR3 sequence reads: CASILLTGQGNTEAFF. The DNA for the CDR3 is TGTGCCAGCATTCTACTTACGGGACAGGGGAACACTGAAGCTTTCTTT.

This clonotype showed up just a few times. V usage is TRBV5-4 and J usage is TRBJ2-1; 7 bases are shared with TRBD1. V shed 4 bases, J shed 6 bases, and the junction held 10 bases outside the gene matches. Germline V CDR1 and CDR2: SGHNT, YYREEE (reference sequence). The CDR3 has 15 amino acids. The CDR3 sequence: CASSLSGTASNEQFF. CDR3 coding DNA: TGTGCCAGCAGCCTATCCGGGACAGCGAGCAATGAGCAGTTCTTC.

This clonotype was observed at least ten times. The chain is built from TRBV12-3 or TRBV12-4 and TRBJ2-3, with TRBD1 matching 7 bases. The CDR3 runs to 14 residues. The V segment lost 7 bases and the J segment 2 bases; nucleotides outside the gene matches: 6. Here the CDR3 reads CASTRTGVTDTQYF. The CDR3 nucleotides read TGTGCCAGCACCAGGACAGGAGTCACAGATACGCAGTATTTT.

This clonotype has at least ten counts. The chain links TRBV3-1 to TRBJ2-7; 12 nucleotides line up with TRBD2. Germline V gene data show CDR1 as LGHDT and CDR2 as YNNKEL (reference sequence). V shed 4 bases, J shed 3 bases, and the junction held 7 bases outside the gene matches. This CDR3 has 16 amino acids. CDR3 amino acids: CASSPKTSGSFYEQYF. CDR3 in DNA: TGTGCCAGCAGCCCGAAGACTAGCGGGAGCTTCTACGAGCAGTACTTC.

For this clonotype: A single base separates this from a much larger clone, so it may be a read error. Given the absence of the conserved phenylalanine or tryptophan at the CDR3 end, a read error is likely. V gene TRBV7-2 combines with J gene TRBJ2-5; D not certain. CDR3 length equals 13 residues. Between the trimmed V and J ends, which lost 0 bases and 2 bases, there was a span of 4 bases. Germline CDR1 SGHTA, CDR2 FQGNSA. CDR3 sequence reads: CASSLAQQETQYL. Written as DNA, the CDR3 is TGTGCCAGCAGCTTAGCACAACAAGAGACCCAGTACCTC.

This clonotype was seen many times. The V gene is TRBV12-3 or TRBV12-4, the J gene TRBJ2-3, with D possibly matching TRBD1 (5 bases). This CDR3 has 14 residues. The V end lost 6 bases, the J end lost 3 bases, and 13 bases lay between the germline ends. CDR3 coding DNA: TGTGCCAGCAGCCCCGGACACGGGACAGATACGCAGTATTTT. Translating gives CASSPGHGTDTQYF.

This clonotype was observed at least ten times. This chain links TRBV12-3 or TRBV12-4 with TRBJ2-7; D is uncertain. The CDR3 loop spans 14 amino acids. Trimming cost V 5 bases and J 0 bases, with 11 bases left between them. CDR3 sequence: CASSPQQASYEQYF. The DNA of the CDR3 is TGTGCCAGCAGTCCGCAACAAGCCTCCTACGAGCAGTACTTC.

This clonotype was counted ten times or more. This chain connects TRBV11-2 to TRBJ1-2; the match to TRBD1 covers 10 bases. The CDR3 runs 16 residues. Germline CDR1 is SGHAT and CDR2 is FQNNGV. J gave up 4 bases and V 3 bases, and 8 bases lay outside the gene matches. CDR3 amino acids: CASSFSGQGMVYGYTF. CDR3 in DNA: TGTGCCAGCAGCTTTTCGGGACAGGGGATGGTCTATGGCTACACCTTC.

V usage is TRBV7-9 and J usage is TRBJ1-3; no clear D. Germline V gene data show CDR1 as SEHNR and CDR2 as FQNEAQ (reference sequence). The CDR3 spans 14 residues. V dropped 1 base and J dropped 4 bases, with 8 bases sitting between them. The CDR3 spells CASSLEGTGNTIYF. CDR3 in DNA: TGTGCCAGCAGCTTAGAGGGTACCGGAAACACCATATATTTT.

A remark on this clonotype: At one of its ends the junction is not consistent with the germline gene, which may arise from a read error. V gene TRBV19 combines with J gene TRBJ2-7; 13 bases map to TRBD2. The CDR3 length is 19 residues. Per the germline V gene, CDR1 is LNHDA and CDR2 is SQIVND (reference sequence). For the CDR3, the DNA is TGTGCCGGTAGTAAGGTGGCCGGGACTAGCGGGACCAAGTCCTACGAGCAGTACTTC. Its protein is CAGSKVAGTSGTKSYEQYF.

This clonotype was picked up many times. The chain has TRBV15 and TRBJ1-1; D is unclear. The CDR3 extends over 11 amino acids. CDR1 is LNHNV and CDR2 is YYDKDF in the germline V gene (reference sequence). V lost 3 bases and J lost 6, with 5 bases in between. CDR3 residues: CATSSEAEAFF. The CDR3 coding sequence is TGTGCCACCAGCAGTGAGGCTGAAGCTTTCTTT.

This clonotype has a count of ten or more. This chain links TRBV5-1 with TRBJ2-1; TRBD1 aligns across 7 bases. Looked up from germline, CDR1 is SGHRS and CDR2 is YFSETQ. The length of the CDR3 is 16 residues. After removal of 0 bases from V and 2 bases from J, the junction contained 5 bases not matched to a gene. The CDR3 loop is CASSLEGQEAYNEQFF. The CDR3 nucleotides read TGCGCCAGCAGCTTGGAAGGACAGGAGGCCTACAATGAGCAGTTCTTC.